This T cell receptor beta chain appears in the sequencing data of a study of cytomegalovirus exposure and HLA in healthy donors. Study-level findings and limits: Confirmation was obtained in vitro that a few CMV-associated chains are specific for CMV antigens.

The protocol was immunoSEQ multiplex PCR, while the TCRdb copy is restricted to in-frame clones and leaves out a portion. The sample records 150,000 or so clones, 89% being singletons. CDR1 and CDR2 from the germline V gene are MRHNA and SNTAGT. V shed 11 bases and J shed 3 bases, with 11 bases lying between them. The CDR3 is made up of 11 amino acids. As for this clone: Its antigen is as yet unknown.

The sample was PBMCs. This receptor was taken from a woman aged 18-29 years in good health and CMV-seropositive. The chain has TRBV6-4 and TRBJ2-7, with D unclear. CDR3 sequence reads: CACIHRYEQYF. CDR3 nucleotide sequence: TGTGCCTGCATACACCGCTACGAGCAGTACTTC.